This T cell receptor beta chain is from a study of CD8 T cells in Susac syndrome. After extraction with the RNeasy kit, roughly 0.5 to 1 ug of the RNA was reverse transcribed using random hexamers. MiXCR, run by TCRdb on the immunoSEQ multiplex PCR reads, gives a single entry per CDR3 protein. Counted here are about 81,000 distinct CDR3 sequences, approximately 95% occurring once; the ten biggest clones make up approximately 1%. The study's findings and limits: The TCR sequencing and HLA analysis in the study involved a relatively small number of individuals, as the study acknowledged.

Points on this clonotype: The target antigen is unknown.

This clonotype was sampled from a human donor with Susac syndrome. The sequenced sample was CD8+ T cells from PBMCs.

This CDR3 reads CSVRSSGRSGYEQYF. The CDR3 DNA sequence: TGCAGCGTGAGGTCAAGCGGGAGAAGCGGCTACGAGCAGTACTTC. The chain recombines TRBV29-1 with TRBJ2-7, with TRBD2 identical over 8 bases. The V segment lost 6 bases and the J segment 3 bases; nucleotides outside the gene matches: 13. The CDR3 totals 15 residues. The germline V gene has CDR1 SQVTM and CDR2 ANQGSEA.